The rows below give T cell receptor beta chains drawn from one sample of a study. TCRdb re-called the 5' RACE reads with MiXCR, one entry per CDR3 protein. The repertoire holds roughly 60,000 distinct CDR3 sequences, with 26% as singletons. The sequencing sample was made of tumor-infiltrating Tregs sorted from the breast tumor. All receptors come from a female donor with breast cancer. Both conserved end residues are part of each CDR3. A D gene is named only where the DNA matches it firmly. Clone size is stated in some rows and not others, as once, few, many or a class when expanded.

clone_size: medium-sized
j_call: TRBJ1-1
d_call: .
v_call: TRBV20-1
cdr3_nt: TGCAGTGCAGCCGGACAAAAAACTGATGAAGCTTTCTTT
cdr3_aa: CSAAGQKTDEAFF

clone_size: .
j_call: TRBJ1-2
d_call: .
v_call: TRBV6-5
cdr3_nt: TGTGCCAGCAGTTACGGGGCGTGGGGCTACACCTTC
cdr3_aa: CASSYGAWGYTF

clone_size: many
j_call: TRBJ2-1
d_call: .
v_call: TRBV12-3/TRBV12-4
cdr3_nt: TGTGCCAGCAGACCACTCGGGACTGGCTACAATGAGCAGTTCTTC
cdr3_aa: CASRPLGTGYNEQFF

clone_size: medium-sized
j_call: TRBJ2-3
d_call: .
v_call: TRBV6-5
cdr3_nt: TGTGCCAGCAGCCCCAGGGTGACAGATACGCAGTATTTT
cdr3_aa: CASSPRVTDTQYF

clone_size: few
j_call: TRBJ1-1
d_call: .
v_call: TRBV20-1
cdr3_nt: TGCAGCGCGTTCGGGCCTTGGCTCGCTGAAGCTTTCTTT
cdr3_aa: CSAFGPWLAEAFF

clone_size: .
j_call: TRBJ2-3
d_call: .
v_call: TRBV4-1
cdr3_nt: TGCGCCAGCAGCCAAGAGGAGGAAGATACGCAGTATTTT
cdr3_aa: CASSQEEEDTQYF

clone_size: few
j_call: TRBJ2-3
d_call: .
v_call: TRBV6-5
cdr3_nt: TGTGCCAGCAGGTTCAAAGGGGCAGATACGCAGTATTTT
cdr3_aa: CASRFKGADTQYF